This T cell receptor beta chain was captured in a study of regulatory T cells in long-lasting Graves disease. Study-wide findings and caveats: Whereas about a thousand public clonotypes were shared by new patients, persistent patients shared more, at roughly 3,000. There was favoring of TRBV28, TRBJ1-2 and TRBJ2-5 in persistent disease.

With 7 bases removed from V and 0 bases from J, the gap between germline ends came to 19 bases. CDR1 is SEHNR and CDR2 is FQNEAQ in the germline V gene (reference sequence). CDR3 length: 17 amino acids. In this sample, this clonotype turned up a few times. Its antigen remains unidentified. Library construction for TCR beta used iRepertoire HTBI primers and Arm-PCR of CDR3 regions. Each CDR3 protein is one row after TCRdb ran MiXCR on the multiplex PCR reads. Of a few hundred thousand distinct CDR3 sequences in the sample, 15% to 20% are singletons; the top ten hold around 20%. As to time point: newly diagnosed GD, antithyroid drugs for less than 3 months. Researchers made the TCR library from RNA that was extracted from PBMCs.

The sequencing here drew on peripheral blood mononuclear cells (PBMCs), taken at new diagnosis, from a patient treated with antithyroid drugs. The receptor was isolated from a female donor with Graves disease. The chain links TRBV7-9 to TRBJ2-1; no clear D gene. The CDR3 DNA reads as TGTGCCAGCAACTTCCCCCCCCCTACCACCTCCTACAATGAGCAGTTCTTC. Translation gives CASNFPPPTTSYNEQFF.